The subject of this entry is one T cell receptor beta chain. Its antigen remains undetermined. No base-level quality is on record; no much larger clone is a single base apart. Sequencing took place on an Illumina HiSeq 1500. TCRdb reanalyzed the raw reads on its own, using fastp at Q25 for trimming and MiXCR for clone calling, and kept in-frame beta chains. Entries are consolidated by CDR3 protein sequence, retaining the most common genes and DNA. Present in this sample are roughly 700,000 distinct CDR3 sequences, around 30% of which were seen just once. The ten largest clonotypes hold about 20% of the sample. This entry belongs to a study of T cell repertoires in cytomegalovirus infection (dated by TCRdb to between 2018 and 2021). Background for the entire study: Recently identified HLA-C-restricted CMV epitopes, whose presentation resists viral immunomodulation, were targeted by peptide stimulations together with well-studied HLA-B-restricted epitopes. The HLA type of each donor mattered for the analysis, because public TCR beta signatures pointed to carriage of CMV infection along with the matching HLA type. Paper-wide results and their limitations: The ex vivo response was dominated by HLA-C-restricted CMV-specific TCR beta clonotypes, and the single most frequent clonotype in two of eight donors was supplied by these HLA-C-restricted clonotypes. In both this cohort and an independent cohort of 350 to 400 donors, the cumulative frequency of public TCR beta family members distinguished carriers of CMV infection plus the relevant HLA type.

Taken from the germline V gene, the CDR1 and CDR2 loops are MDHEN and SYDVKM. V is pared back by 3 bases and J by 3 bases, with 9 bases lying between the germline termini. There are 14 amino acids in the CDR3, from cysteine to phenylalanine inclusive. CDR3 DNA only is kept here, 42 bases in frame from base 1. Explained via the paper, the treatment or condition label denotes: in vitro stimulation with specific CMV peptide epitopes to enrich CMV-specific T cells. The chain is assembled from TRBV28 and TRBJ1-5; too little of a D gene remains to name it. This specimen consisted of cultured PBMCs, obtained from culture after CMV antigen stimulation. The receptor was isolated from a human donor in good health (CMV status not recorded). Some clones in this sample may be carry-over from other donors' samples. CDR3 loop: CASSLRRYNQPQHF. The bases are TGTGCCAGCAGTTTGAGGCGGTACAATCAGCCCCAGCATTTT.